What follows are 3 T cell receptor beta chains derived from one specimen sequenced in a study of molecular identifiers for immune sequencing clone quantification. TCRdb re-called the PCR reads through MiXCR, storing one row per CDR3 protein. Of more than 450,000 distinct CDR3 sequences in the sample, about 22% were seen once. The source material was naive CD8+ T cells from blood, with Jurkat cell RNA spiked in. Subset indicated: FACS-sorted CD8+CD4-CCR7+CD45RA+ naive T cells. These receptors were obtained from a human donor in good health. Some libraries in this study had Jurkat cell RNA spiked in.

This clonotype occurred a few times. The gene calls are TRBV4-3 and TRBJ1-2, with a tentative D call TRBD1 (5 bases). CDR1 and CDR2 (germline): LGHNA, YSLEER. Trimming took off 0 bases at V and 7 bases at J, with 12 bases between the two ends. This CDR3 is 14 amino acids long. This CDR3 is CASSQDRGSGGYTF. CDR3 DNA: TGCGCCAGCAGCCAAGATAGGGGATCCGGTGGCTACACCTTC.

The rearrangement links TRBV19 to TRBJ2-3, with 13 bases matching TRBD2. The CDR3 is made up of 17 amino acids. V shed 4 bases, J shed 5 bases, and the junction held 9 bases outside the gene matches. Per the germline V gene, CDR1 is LNHDA and CDR2 is SQIVND (reference sequence). The CDR3 bases are TGTGCCAGTAGTAACCCGACTAGCGGGAGGAATAGAGATACGCAGTATTTT. It translates to CASSNPTSGRNRDTQYF.

The chain combines TRBV5-1 with TRBJ1-6, with D unclear. CDR3 length: 15 amino acids. CDR1 is SGHRS and CDR2 is YFSETQ in the germline V gene. Trimming took off 4 bases at V and 10 bases at J, with 18 bases between the two ends. CDR3 protein: CASSPDTDLLSPLHF. The CDR3 DNA follows: TGCGCCAGCAGCCCAGACACCGACTTATTGTCACCCCTCCACTTT.